This entry lists 5 T cell receptor beta chains sequenced from one sample in a study of regulatory T cells in long-lasting Graves disease. Arm-PCR of CDR3 regions with iRepertoire HTBI primers generated TCR beta libraries. TCRdb ran MiXCR on the multiplex PCR reads and lists one entry per CDR3 protein. In the table there are approximately 360,000 distinct CDR3 sequences, approximately 10% of which are singletons. Stated time point: newly diagnosed GD, antithyroid drugs for less than 3 months. PBMC RNA was the source of the TCR library. These data also featured in a second study, about T cells in Graves' hyperthyroidism and ophthalmopathy.

The sequences come from peripheral blood mononuclear cells (PBMCs), collected at new diagnosis, from a patient treated with antithyroid drugs. The source of these receptors is a woman younger than 30 with Graves disease.

This clonotype was observed many times. The chain recombines TRBV4-3 with TRBJ2-3; D gene unclear. Germline CDR1 LGHNA, CDR2 YSLEER. CDR3 size: 16 residues. Trimming pared 0 bases from V and 0 bases from J, leaving 10 bases between. CDR3 amino acids: CASSQDIKHSTDTQYF. In DNA form, the CDR3 reads TGCGCCAGCAGCCAAGATATTAAACATAGCACAGATACGCAGTATTTT.

The table lists this clonotype with many counts. The rearrangement joins TRBV4-1 to TRBJ2-5; 7 nucleotides line up with TRBD1. Germline trimming cut 4 bases from V and 1 base from J; bases unmatched to any gene: 9. There are 16 residues in the CDR3. Germline CDR1 MGHRA, CDR2 YSYEKL. The CDR3 protein is CASSPTRGQTQETQYF. The CDR3, as DNA: TGCGCCAGCAGCCCGACGAGGGGACAGACCCAAGAGACCCAGTACTTC.

The rearrangement joins TRBV5-1 to TRBJ2-3, with 7 bases matching TRBD2. In germline, CDR1 is SGHRS, CDR2 YFSETQ. Trimming removed 0 bases from V and 2 bases from J; junction bases left unmatched: 3. The CDR3 consists of 15 residues. The CDR3 here is CASSLEGLNTDTQYF. Written as DNA, the CDR3 is TGCGCCAGCAGCTTGGAGGGACTAAACACAGATACGCAGTATTTT.

This clonotype has a single count. A much more abundant neighbour one base away suggests this may be a read error. The V and J genes are TRBV6-5 and TRBJ2-7, with D possibly being TRBD1 (6 bases). The CDR3 consists of 17 residues. Germline V gene lookup returns CDR1 MNHEY and CDR2 SVGAGI. The V end lost 4 bases, the J end lost 0 bases, and 19 bases lay between the germline ends. The CDR3 region has the DNA TGTGCCAGCAGTTCCTATAAGGGGGACGGCTTCTCCTACGAGCAGTACTTC. Protein: CASSSYKGDGFSYEQYF.

This sequence joins TRBV7-9 and TRBJ2-1; 11 bases line up with TRBD2. This CDR3 contains 16 residues. With V trimmed by 7 bases and J by 4 bases, 9 bases remained unmatched. Looked up from germline, CDR1 is SEHNR and CDR2 is FQNEAQ (reference sequence). CDR3 sequence reads: CASNLLAGGPYNEQFF. The CDR3 DNA follows: TGTGCCAGCAACCTTCTAGCGGGGGGCCCGTACAATGAGCAGTTCTTC.